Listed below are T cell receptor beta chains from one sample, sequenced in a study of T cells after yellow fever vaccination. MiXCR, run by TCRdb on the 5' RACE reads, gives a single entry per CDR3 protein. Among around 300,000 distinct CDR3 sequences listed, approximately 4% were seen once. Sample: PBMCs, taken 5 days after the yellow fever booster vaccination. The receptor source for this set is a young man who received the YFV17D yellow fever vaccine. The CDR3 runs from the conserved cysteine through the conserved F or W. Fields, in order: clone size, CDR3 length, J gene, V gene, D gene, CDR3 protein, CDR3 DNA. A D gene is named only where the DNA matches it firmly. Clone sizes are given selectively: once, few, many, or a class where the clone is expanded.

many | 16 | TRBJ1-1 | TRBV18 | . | CASSPQEWGANTEAFF | TGTGCCAGCTCACCACAGGAGTGGGGGGCGAACACTGAAGCTTTCTTT
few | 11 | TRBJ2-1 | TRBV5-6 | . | CASRGAFEQFF | TGTGCCAGCCGGGGTGCATTTGAGCAGTTCTTC
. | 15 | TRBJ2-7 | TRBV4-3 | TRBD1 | CASKIQDRATYEQYF | TGCGCCAGCAAAATTCAGGACAGGGCAACCTACGAGCAGTACTTC
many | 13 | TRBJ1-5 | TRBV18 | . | CASSPGESQPQHF | TGTGCCAGCTCACCAGGGGAAAGTCAGCCCCAGCATTTT
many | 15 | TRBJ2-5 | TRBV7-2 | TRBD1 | CASSFATGGEETQYF | TGTGCCAGCAGCTTCGCCACAGGGGGCGAAGAGACCCAGTACTTC
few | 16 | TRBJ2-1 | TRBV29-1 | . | CSVEGGGGLSYNEQFF | TGCAGCGTTGAAGGGGGAGGTGGACTTTCCTACAATGAGCAGTTCTTC
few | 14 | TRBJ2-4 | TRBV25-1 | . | CASSRAGAKNIQYF | TGTGCCAGCAGCCGTGCGGGGGCCAAAAACATTCAGTACTTC
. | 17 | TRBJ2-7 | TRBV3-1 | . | CASSRPRISGFSYEQYF | TGTGCCAGCAGCCGCCCACGGATTAGCGGATTCTCCTACGAGCAGTACTTC
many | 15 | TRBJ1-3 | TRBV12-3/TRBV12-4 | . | CASSLQVLSGNTIYF | TGTGCCAGCAGTTTACAGGTCCTCTCTGGAAACACCATATATTTT
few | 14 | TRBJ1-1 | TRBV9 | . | CASSVSGSYTEAFF | TGTGCCAGCAGCGTCTCTGGGTCCTACACTGAAGCTTTCTTT
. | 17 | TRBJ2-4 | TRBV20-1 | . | CSAPSWTGRLAKNIQYF | TGCAGTGCTCCTTCGTGGACGGGGAGACTAGCCAAAAACATTCAGTACTTC
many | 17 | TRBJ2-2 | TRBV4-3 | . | CASSQPRRGENTGELFF | TGCGCCAGCAGCCAACCCCGCCGGGGCGAAAACACCGGGGAGCTGTTTTTT
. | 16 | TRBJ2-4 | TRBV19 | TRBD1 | CASSRGQGAAKNIQYF | TGTGCCAGTAGTCGGGGACAGGGGGCAGCCAAAAACATTCAGTACTTC
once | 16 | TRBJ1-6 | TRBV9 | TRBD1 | CASSAQGAEGNSPLHF | TGTGCCAGCAGCGCACAGGGGGCAGAAGGAAATTCACCCCTCCACTTT
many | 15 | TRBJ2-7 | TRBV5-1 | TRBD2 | CASRAGLAGSYEQYF | TGCGCCAGCAGGGCTGGACTAGCGGGGAGTTACGAGCAGTACTTC
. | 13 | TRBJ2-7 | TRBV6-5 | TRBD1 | CASSDRAAYEQYF | TGTGCCAGCAGTGACAGGGCCGCCTACGAGCAGTACTTC
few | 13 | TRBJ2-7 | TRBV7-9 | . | CASSLGTRGEQYF | TGTGCCAGCAGCTTAGGCACACGGGGTGAGCAGTACTTC
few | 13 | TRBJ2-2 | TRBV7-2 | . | CASSFQGTGELFF | TGTGCCAGCAGCTTTCAGGGCACCGGGGAGCTGTTTTTT
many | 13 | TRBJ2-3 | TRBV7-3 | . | CASSSTSTDTQYF | TGTGCCAGCAGCTCTACTTCCACAGATACGCAGTATTTT
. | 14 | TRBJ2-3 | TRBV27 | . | CASSLKYPPDTQYF | TGTGCCAGCAGTTTAAAGTATCCCCCAGATACGCAGTATTTT
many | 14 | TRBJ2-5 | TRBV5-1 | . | CASSYPQGGETQYF | TGCGCCAGCAGCTATCCACAGGGAGGAGAGACCCAGTACTTC
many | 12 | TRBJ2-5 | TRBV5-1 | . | CASPYIEETQYF | TGCGCCAGCCCCTATATTGAAGAGACCCAGTACTTC
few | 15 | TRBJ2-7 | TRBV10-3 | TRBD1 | CAISGDGTGDYEQYF | TGTGCCATCAGTGGGGACGGGACAGGGGACTACGAGCAGTACTTC
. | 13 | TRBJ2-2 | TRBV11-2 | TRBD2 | CALQGGGTGELFF | TGTGCCCTCCAGGGCGGGGGCACCGGGGAGCTGTTTTTT
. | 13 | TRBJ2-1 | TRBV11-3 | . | CASSLDLPNEQFF | TGTGCCAGCAGCTTAGATCTACCCAATGAGCAGTTCTTC
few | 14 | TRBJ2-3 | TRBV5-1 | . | CASSTRGDGDTQYF | TGCGCCAGCAGCACGAGGGGGGACGGAGATACGCAGTATTTT
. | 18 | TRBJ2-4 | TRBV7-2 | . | CASSSREGGGQAKNIQYF | TGTGCCAGCAGCTCACGAGAGGGCGGGGGCCAAGCCAAAAACATTCAGTACTTC
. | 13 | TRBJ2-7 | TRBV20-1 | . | CSARGTASYEQYF | TGCAGTGCTAGAGGAACAGCATCCTACGAGCAGTACTTC
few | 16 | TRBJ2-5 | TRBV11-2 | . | CASSLGRRRESETQYF | TGTGCCAGCAGCTTAGGTCGGAGGAGGGAAAGTGAGACCCAGTACTTC
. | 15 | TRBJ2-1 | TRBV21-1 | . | CASSKATRVYNEQFF | TGTGCCAGCAGCAAGGCTACCAGGGTTTACAATGAGCAGTTCTTC
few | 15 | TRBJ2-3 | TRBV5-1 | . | CASSLGRFSTDTQYF | TGCGCCAGCAGCTTGGGACGGTTCTCCACAGATACGCAGTATTTT
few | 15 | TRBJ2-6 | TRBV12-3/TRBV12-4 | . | CASSFVAAGANVLTF | TGTGCCAGCAGTTTCGTGGCGGCTGGGGCCAACGTCCTGACTTTC
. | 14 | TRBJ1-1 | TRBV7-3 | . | CASSLSTHNTVAFF | TGTGCCAGCAGCTTGAGCACACACAACACTGTAGCTTTCTTT
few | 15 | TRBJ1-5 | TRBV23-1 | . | CASNQGHIIPKPQHF | TGCGCCAGCAATCAGGGACACATCATCCCTAAGCCCCAGCATTTT
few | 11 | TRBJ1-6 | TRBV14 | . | CASSHGTPLHF | TGTGCCAGCAGCCACGGGACACCCCTCCACTTT
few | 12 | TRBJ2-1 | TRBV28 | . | CASSLLYNEQFF | TGTGCCAGCAGTCTACTTTACAATGAGCAGTTCTTC
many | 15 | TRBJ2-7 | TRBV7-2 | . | CASSFDRDLGYEQYF | TGTGCCAGCAGCTTTGACCGGGACCTGGGTTACGAGCAGTACTTC
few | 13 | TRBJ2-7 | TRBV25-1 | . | CASSGRAWYEQYF | TGTGCCAGCAGTGGCCGTGCGTGGTACGAGCAGTACTTC
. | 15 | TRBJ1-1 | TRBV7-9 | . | CASSSLGGMHTEAFF | TGTGCCAGCAGCTCCTTAGGTGGTATGCACACTGAAGCTTTCTTT
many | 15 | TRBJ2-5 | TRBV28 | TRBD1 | CASSLIGQGAETQYF | TGTGCCAGCAGTTTAATAGGACAGGGTGCTGAGACCCAGTACTTC
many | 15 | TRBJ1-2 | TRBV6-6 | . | CASSYDLGGLGGYTF | TGTGCCAGCAGTTACGACCTGGGGGGGCTAGGAGGCTACACCTTC
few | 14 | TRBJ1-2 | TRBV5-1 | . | CASSLQGVNYGYTF | TGCGCCAGCAGCTTGCAGGGAGTTAACTATGGCTACACCTTC
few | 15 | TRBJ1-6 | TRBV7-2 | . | CASSFVISYNSPLHF | TGTGCCAGCAGCTTCGTCATCTCCTATAATTCACCCCTCCACTTT
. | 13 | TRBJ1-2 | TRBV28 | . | CASSGAFNYGYTF | TGTGCCAGCAGTGGAGCCTTCAACTATGGCTACACCTTC
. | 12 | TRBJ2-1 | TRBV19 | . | CASSIATSEQFF | TGTGCCAGTAGTATAGCAACAAGCGAGCAGTTCTTC
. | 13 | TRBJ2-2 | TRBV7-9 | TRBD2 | CARGGGSAGELFF | TGTGCCCGTGGCGGGGGTTCCGCCGGGGAGCTGTTTTTT
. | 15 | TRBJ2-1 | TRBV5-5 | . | CASTKGTTGFNEQFF | TGTGCCAGCACCAAAGGGACCACCGGCTTCAATGAGCAGTTCTTC
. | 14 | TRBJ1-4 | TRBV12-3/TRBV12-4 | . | CASSLNGGNEKLFF | TGTGCCAGCAGTCTCAACGGGGGTAATGAAAAACTGTTTTTT
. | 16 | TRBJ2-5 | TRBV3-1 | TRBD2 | CASSVRLAGIEETQYF | TGTGCCAGCAGCGTCCGACTAGCGGGGATAGAAGAGACCCAGTACTTC
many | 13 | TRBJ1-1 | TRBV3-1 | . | CASSQFSRTEAFF | TGTGCCAGCAGCCAATTTAGCAGAACTGAAGCTTTCTTT
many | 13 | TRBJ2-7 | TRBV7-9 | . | CASSRGTSYEQYF | TGTGCCAGCAGCCGTGGGACTTCCTACGAGCAGTACTTC
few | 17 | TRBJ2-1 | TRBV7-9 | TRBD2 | CASSTTYLAGGDNEQFF | TGTGCCAGCAGCACCACCTACTTAGCGGGGGGGGACAATGAGCAGTTCTTC
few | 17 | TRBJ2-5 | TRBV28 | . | CASSLGVRWGPQETQYF | TGTGCCAGCAGTTTAGGGGTTCGGTGGGGGCCACAAGAGACCCAGTACTTC
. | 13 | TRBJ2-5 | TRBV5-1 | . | CASSLVAGRTQYF | TGCGCCAGCAGCTTGGTGGCAGGGAGGACCCAGTACTTC
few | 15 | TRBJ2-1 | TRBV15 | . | CATSRDDRLGDEQFF | TGTGCCACCAGCAGAGATGACCGCCTGGGAGATGAGCAGTTCTTC